This T cell receptor (beta chain) is from a study of blood T cell repertoires in COVID-19. The germline V gene encodes CDR1 MNHEY and CDR2 SMNVEV (reference sequence). The CDR3 spans 13 residues. The V and J ends lost 6 bases and 5 bases, in that order; junction bases with no gene match: 4. The data were produced by immunoSEQ multiplex PCR, yet TCRdb's version contains in-frame clones alone and is incomplete. The data contain around 180,000 clones, 82% of them singletons. Sequencing was performed on peripheral blood. This clonotype was sampled from a woman aged 30 to 39 with acute or convalescent COVID-19. This chain joins TRBV27 and TRBJ2-5; 9 nucleotides agree with TRBD1. The CDR3 region is CASRKTGGETQYF. CDR3 in DNA: TGTGCCAGCAGGAAGACAGGGGGGGAGACCCAGTACTTC.